This is a list of T cell receptor beta chains from one sample in a study of blood T cell repertoires in COVID-19. The repertoire was sequenced with immunoSEQ multiplex PCR; TCRdb's copy has only in-frame clones and lacks some. The sample records just under 350,000 clones, over 80% being singletons. Sample: peripheral blood. The receptors derive from a woman aged 45 to 65 with COVID-19, enrolled during active disease. CDR3s include the opening cysteine and the closing phenylalanine or tryptophan. The order of the fields is J gene, D gene, V gene, clone size, CDR3 protein, CDR3 DNA. A D gene is named only where the DNA matches it firmly. A row's size may be missing; if present it is once, few, many or a size class.

TRBJ2-3,-,TRBV24-1,-,CATSDFLGRDTAETATDTQYF,TGTGCCACCAGTGATTTTTTGGGCCGGGACACGGCAGAGACCGCCACAGATACGCAGTATTTT
TRBJ2-3,-,TRBV11-2,-,CASSLAFPDTDTQYF,TGTGCCAGCAGCTTAGCATTCCCAGACACAGATACGCAGTATTTT
TRBJ2-4,TRBD1,TRBV12-5,-,CASGLVVEGALLAKNIQYF,TGTGCTAGTGGTTTGGTCGTAGAGGGGGCACTTCTAGCCAAAAACATTCAGTACTTC
TRBJ2-4,-,TRBV21-1,-,CASSKIRRKDIQYF,TGTGCCAGCAGCAAAATTAGGCGGAAAGACATTCAGTACTTC
TRBJ1-1,-,TRBV5-1,-,CASSTSDSQPEAFF,TGCGCCAGCAGCACCTCGGACAGTCAGCCTGAAGCTTTCTTT
TRBJ2-2,TRBD1,TRBV7-9,few,CASSEGQANTGELFF,TGTGCCAGCAGCGAGGGACAGGCGAACACCGGGGAGCTGTTTTTT
TRBJ2-7,TRBD2,TRBV18,-,CASSRGVSYEQYF,TGTGCCAGCTCCCGGGGGGTGTCCTACGAGCAGTACTTC
TRBJ1-2,TRBD1,TRBV11-2,-,CASPGTALFRYGYTF,TGTGCCAGTCCCGGGACAGCTCTGTTCCGCTATGGCTACACCTTC
TRBJ1-5,-,TRBV7-9,-,CASSLDGSFNQPQHF,TGTGCCAGCAGCTTAGATGGGAGCTTCAATCAGCCCCAGCATTTT
TRBJ1-1,-,TRBV19,-,CASSSNRDVPEAFF,TGTGCCAGTAGTAGTAACAGGGATGTTCCTGAAGCTTTCTTT
TRBJ2-3,-,TRBV6-5,-,CASSYRQGPTDTQYF,TGTGCCAGCAGTTATCGCCAGGGGCCTACAGATACGCAGTATTTT
TRBJ1-4,TRBD1,TRBV11-2,-,CASSPLGAGGEKLFF,TGTGCCAGCAGCCCCTTGGGGGCAGGGGGCGAAAAACTGTTTTTT
TRBJ2-7,TRBD2,TRBV2,-,CASSSTSGIYEQYF,TGTGCCAGCAGTTCCACTAGCGGGATCTACGAGCAGTACTTC
TRBJ1-3,TRBD1,TRBV18,-,CASSPPQGARGNTIYF,TGTGCCAGCTCACCACCGCAGGGGGCCAGAGGAAACACCATATATTTT
TRBJ1-4,-,TRBV27,-,CASRGGADSLQYEKLFF,TGTGCCAGCAGAGGTGGGGCAGACAGTCTTCAGTATGAAAAACTGTTTTTT
TRBJ1-5,-,TRBV7-6,-,CASSLGSRGWPQPQHF,TGTGCCAGCAGCTTAGGTAGCAGGGGCTGGCCTCAGCCCCAGCATTTT
TRBJ2-3,TRBD2,TRBV6-4,few,CASSEVAGGTDTQYF,TGTGCCAGCAGTGAAGTAGCGGGAGGCACAGATACGCAGTATTTT